Below, 18 T cell receptor beta chains from the same sample are listed, as sequenced in a study of graft-versus-host responses after intestinal transplantation. Profiling relied on immunoSEQ multiplex PCR, and the TCRdb table lists in-frame clones only, not all of them. Of more than 70,000 clones in the sample, approximately 90% were seen once. These receptors are not linked to any known antigen. Source: unstimulated CD8+ T cells sorted from spleen or lymph node cells, taken before transplant. These receptors came from a human donor who was the organ donor for an intestinal transplant.

V is TRBV7-9 and J is TRBJ1-2; the D gene is possibly TRBD1 (6 bases). Germline V gives CDR1 SEHNR, CDR2 FQNEAQ (reference sequence). CDR3 length equals 15 residues. V was clipped by 4 bases and J by 1 base, with 13 bases between them. The CDR3 nucleotides are TGTGCCAGCAGCTCTCCGGGGGGGCTTAACTATGGCTACACCTTC. Protein sequence: CASSSPGGLNYGYTF.

In the case of this clone: The junction departs from the called germline gene at one end, perhaps through a read error. The CDR3 protein is CAGSLDLSGSYEQYF. The DNA of the CDR3 is TGTGCCGGCAGCTTAGATCTATCAGGATCCTACGAGCAGTACTTC. The V and J genes are TRBV11-2 and TRBJ2-7; no clear D. There are 15 residues in the CDR3. The germline CDR1 and CDR2 sequences are SGHAT and FQNNGV.

The chain combines TRBV9 with TRBJ1-6; 7 bases agree with TRBD1. Trimming took 7 bases from V and 4 from J; bases not matched to a gene: 11. The CDR3 totals 16 residues. Germline CDR1 SGDLS, CDR2 YYNGEE. The CDR3 here is CASHPGQNYYNSPLHF. The CDR3 nucleotides read TGTGCCAGCCACCCGGGACAGAACTATTATAATTCACCCCTCCACTTT.

The rearrangement uses TRBV7-9 and TRBJ2-3; D not certain. Trimming left V 4 bases short and J 4 bases short, with 9 bases between. From germline, CDR1 is SEHNR and CDR2 FQNEAQ (reference sequence). The CDR3 is 13 amino acids. CDR3 region: CASSSLSPDTQYF. The CDR3 DNA reads as TGTGCCAGCAGCTCCCTAAGCCCAGATACGCAGTATTTT.

This rearrangement joins TRBV4-1 to TRBJ2-7; D is unresolved. Germline V lookup: CDR1 MGHRA, CDR2 YSYEKL. The germline V and J ends were trimmed by 2 bases and 1 base, with 12 bases remaining between them. The CDR3 totals 15 residues. The CDR3 DNA is TGCGCCAGCAGCCAAAGATTAGAAATTTCCTACGAGCAGTACTTC. Its protein is CASSQRLEISYEQYF.

The CDR3: CASSVGDFSTDTQYF. DNA for the CDR3: TGTGCCAGCAGCGTAGGTGACTTTAGCACAGATACGCAGTATTTT. This chain uses TRBV9 with TRBJ2-3; no definite D call. The CDR3 is 15 residues long. The germline CDR1 and CDR2 sequences are SGDLS and YYNGEE. Trimming pared 0 bases from V and 0 bases from J, leaving 8 bases between.

The chain carries TRBV9 and TRBJ1-3, with 7 bases lining up with TRBD1. The length of the CDR3 is 15 residues. The germline V gene encodes CDR1 SGDLS and CDR2 YYNGEE. Trimming at V came to 3 bases and at J to 4 bases, leaving 7 bases not matched to a gene. The CDR3 reads CASSGGTVSGNTIYF. DNA of the CDR3: TGTGCCAGCAGCGGAGGGACAGTGTCAGGAAACACCATATATTTT.

The CDR3 sequence: CASSLTSGGANEQFF. As DNA, the CDR3 is TGTGCCAGCAGCCTGACTAGCGGGGGGGCCAATGAGCAGTTCTTC. This chain joins TRBV7-9 and TRBJ2-1; TRBD2 matches at 14 bases. This CDR3 is built from 15 residues. The junction had 3 bases not matched to a gene; V was cut back by 5 bases and J by 6 bases. CDR1 and CDR2 (germline): SEHNR, FQNEAQ (reference sequence).

The chain links TRBV4-1 to TRBJ2-1, with 7 bases that match TRBD2. J lost 8 bases, V lost 2 bases, and 6 bases had no gene match. This CDR3 has 14 residues. Germline-derived CDR1 and CDR2 are MGHRA and YSYEKL. CDR3 sequence: CASSQRGVGDEQFF. The CDR3 region has the DNA TGCGCCAGCAGCCAACGGGGGGTAGGGGATGAGCAGTTCTTC.

The chain uses TRBV4-3 and TRBJ2-7, with a tentative D call TRBD1 (6 bases). This CDR3 contains 15 residues. Trimming stripped 0 bases from V and 4 bases from J, with 13 bases between. CDR1 and CDR2 from the germline V gene are LGHNA and YSLEER. This chain's CDR3 is CASSQERGRGYEQYF. Written as DNA, the CDR3 is TGCGCCAGCAGCCAAGAAAGGGGCAGGGGTTACGAGCAGTACTTC.

This clone has just one count. The CDR3 loop is CASSPGTGLFSEQYF. DNA of the CDR3: TGTGCCAGCAGTCCTGGGACAGGTTTATTTTCCGAGCAGTACTTC. The chain employs TRBV27 and TRBJ2-7, with 8 bases identical to TRBD1. J gave up 6 bases and V 5 bases, and 12 bases lay outside the gene matches. The V gene's germline CDR1 is MNHEY and CDR2 SMNVEV (reference sequence). The length of the CDR3 is 15 residues.

The J gene is TRBJ2-2, the V gene TRBV2; 9 bases match TRBD1. From germline, CDR1 is SNHLY and CDR2 FYNNEI. V dropped 9 bases and J dropped 1; count of bases not matched to a gene: 9. This CDR3 region has 16 residues. The DNA for the CDR3 is TGTGCCAGGGATACCGCGGGACAGGGGAACACCGGGGAGCTGTTTTTT. Its translation: CARDTAGQGNTGELFF. The full variable domain, completed using reference TRBV2 and TRBJ2-2, is EPEVTQTPSHQVTQMGQEVILRCVPISNHLYFYWYRQILGQKVEFLVSFYNNEISEKSEIFDDQFSVERPDGSNFTLKIRSTKLEDSAMYFCARDTAGQGNTGELFFGEGSRLTVL.

This rearrangement joins TRBV19 to TRBJ1-5, with 9 bases aligning to TRBD1. The V gene end was trimmed by 3 bases and the J gene end by 1 base; junction bases not matched to a gene: 1. Germline V gives CDR1 LNHDA, CDR2 SQIVND (reference sequence). The CDR3 length is 15 residues. The CDR3 loop reads CASSMGQGSNQPQHF. DNA of the CDR3: TGTGCCAGTAGTATGGGACAGGGAAGCAATCAGCCCCAGCATTTT. Together with reference TRBV19 and TRBJ1-5, the CDR3 gives the full variable domain: DGGITQSPKYLFRKEGQNVTLSCEQNLNHDAMYWYRQDPGQGLRLIYYSQIVNDFQKGDIAEGYSVSREKKESFPLTVTSAQKNPTAFYLCASSMGQGSNQPQHFGDGTRLSIL.

This chain uses TRBV27 with TRBJ2-7; D possibly corresponds to TRBD2 (6 bases). The CDR3 length is 15 residues. V gave up 2 bases and J gave up 5 bases, with 16 bases separating them. Germline CDR1 and CDR2: MNHEY and SMNVEV (reference sequence). CDR3: CASSLARLVNDEQYF. The CDR3 DNA reads TGTGCCAGCAGTTTAGCCCGACTAGTTAACGACGAGCAGTACTTC.

This clone was found once. The DNA for the CDR3 is TGTGCCAGCAGCGTAACAGGGGAAGCAGCAGATACGCAGTATTTT. Translating it yields CASSVTGEAADTQYF. V usage is TRBV9 and J usage is TRBJ2-3; 7 nucleotides match TRBD1. The ends lost 1 base at V and 4 bases at J; junction bases unmatched: 6. The CDR3 has 15 residues. Germline values: CDR1 SGDLS, CDR2 YYNGEE.

The chain employs TRBV27 and TRBJ2-7; TRBD2 matches 9 bases. The V segment lost 5 bases and the J segment 4 bases; nucleotides outside the gene matches: 3. Germline loops: CDR1 MNHEY, CDR2 SMNVEV (reference sequence). The CDR3 is 13 amino acids. The chain's CDR3 is CASSVGLAYEQYF. The DNA for the CDR3 is TGTGCCAGCAGTGTGGGACTAGCTTACGAGCAGTACTTC.

The genes are TRBV30 and TRBJ1-5; D gene uncertain. CDR3 size: 13 residues. V was cut by 6 bases and J by 3 bases, with 12 bases left in between. Germline V gene sequence: CDR1 GTSNPN, CDR2 SVGIG (reference sequence). The CDR3 reads CACQGGYNQPQHF. The CDR3 bases are TGTGCCTGCCAAGGAGGGTACAATCAGCCCCAGCATTTT.

The chain uses TRBV29-1 and TRBJ1-2; the D gene is possibly TRBD1 (6 bases). CDR1 SQVTM and CDR2 ANQGSEA come from the germline V gene. This CDR3 contains 13 residues. V lost 5 bases and J 4 bases, leaving 14 bases between the germline ends. In DNA form, the CDR3 reads TGCAGCGTTTACAGCACAGGGCCCTATGGCTACACCTTC. Amino acid sequence: CSVYSTGPYGYTF.